The T cell receptor (beta chain) under discussion was sequenced for a study of shared clonotypes between healthy human individuals. On the study more broadly: CD8 memory received one plate per donor, CD8 naive two, CD4 memory three and CD4 naive three. Study-wide findings and caveats: Non-shared clonotypes had lower generation probabilities than those shared by all four donors.

TCRdb keeps only in-frame clones here, not all; method: immunoSEQ multiplex PCR. The sample yields about 2 million clones, roughly 94% seen once. The germline V gene encodes CDR1 SGHDN and CDR2 FVKESK. Trimming took 6 bases from V and 0 from J, leaving 9 bases between them. This CDR3 is built from 14 residues. CD45RO-negative cells were positively selected for CCR7, leaving out terminally differentiated effector memory CD45RA+ cells. In its sample, this clone was seen once. As yet, its antigen is unknown. This clonotype was sampled from a man aged 18-30 years in good health. The chain recombines TRBV14 with TRBJ2-1; D not resolved. Sequencing was carried out using naive CD8+ T cells sorted from blood. The CDR3 loop is CASSPEGSYNEQFF. CDR3 in DNA: TGTGCCAGCAGTCCCGAAGGCTCCTACAATGAGCAGTTCTTC.